These T cell receptor beta chains were read from a single sample in a study of T cell changes during pregnancy in multiple sclerosis. Here immunoSEQ multiplex PCR was the method, and the copy in TCRdb shows in-frame clones only, minus some. Among tens of thousands of clones listed, around 92% were seen once. The sequencing used peripheral blood, collected in the first trimester of pregnancy. These receptors all come from a female donor with multiple sclerosis, enrolled in a pregnancy study. CDR3s include the opening cysteine and the closing phenylalanine or tryptophan. Fields, in order: V gene, clone size, D gene, J gene, CDR3 protein, CDR3 DNA. The D gene is left open where the match is weak. Expanded clones are given a class, and other clones once, few, many or no size at all.

>TRBV10-2|few|-|TRBJ1-3
CASSDRVSGNTIYF
TGCGCCAGCAGTGACCGGGTCTCTGGAAACACCATATATTTT
>TRBV28|-|TRBD1|TRBJ2-5
CASRRDRGEETQYF
TGTGCCAGCAGAAGGGACAGGGGGGAAGAGACCCAGTACTTC
>TRBV9|few|TRBD1|TRBJ2-7
CASSSSTGVGEQYF
TGTGCCAGCAGCTCCTCGACAGGGGTGGGCGAGCAGTACTTC
>TRBV27|-|TRBD2|TRBJ2-7
CASRAGTSGGYEQYF
TGTGCCAGCAGGGCCGGGACTAGCGGGGGCTACGAGCAGTACTTC
>TRBV19|-|-|TRBJ2-7
CASSKKLADIYEQYF
TGTGCCAGTAGTAAAAAACTAGCCGATATCTACGAGCAGTACTTC
>TRBV5-4|-|TRBD1|TRBJ2-7
CASRKGGQGRYEQYF
TGTGCCAGCCGAAAGGGGGGACAGGGGAGATACGAGCAGTACTTC
>TRBV10-3|-|-|TRBJ2-1
CAISESLYNEQFF
TGTGCCATCAGTGAGTCTCTCTACAATGAGCAGTTCTTC
>TRBV6-5|once|TRBD1|TRBJ2-5
CASSFAGGALRETQYF
TGTGCCAGCAGTTTTGCAGGGGGCGCTTTACGGGAGACCCAGTACTTC
>TRBV19|-|-|TRBJ1-3
CASSTPGNTIYF
TGTGCCAGTAGTACGCCCGGGAACACCATATATTTT
>TRBV11-2|-|-|TRBJ2-2
CASSFRLAAPGELFF
TGTGCCAGCAGCTTTCGTTTAGCTGCCCCCGGGGAGCTGTTTTTT
>TRBV5-4|-|TRBD2|TRBJ2-1
CASSGGLAGFDEQFF
TGTGCCAGCAGCGGAGGACTAGCGGGATTCGATGAGCAGTTCTTC
>TRBV30|-|-|TRBJ1-5
CAWSGGAGQPQHF
TGTGCCTGGAGTGGGGGAGCGGGTCAGCCCCAGCATTTT
>TRBV6-4|large|TRBD2|TRBJ2-2
CASSDGTSGNTGELFF
TGTGCCAGCAGTGACGGGACTAGCGGGAACACCGGGGAGCTGTTTTTT
>TRBV4-1|few|TRBD1|TRBJ2-7
CASSQVGFGGDRVGYEQYF
TGCGCCAGCAGCCAAGTGGGGTTCGGCGGAGACAGGGTCGGCTACGAGCAGTACTTC
>TRBV30|-|-|TRBJ2-5
CAWSVWGEETQYF
TGTGCCTGGAGTGTATGGGGGGAAGAGACCCAGTACTTC
>TRBV5-1|-|-|TRBJ2-1
CASSLGDTSSYNEQFF
TGCGCCAGCAGCTTGGGAGACACAAGCTCCTACAATGAGCAGTTCTTC
>TRBV19|few|TRBD1|TRBJ1-5
CASVPGQGPNQPQHF
TGTGCCAGCGTCCCGGGACAGGGACCCAATCAGCCCCAGCATTTT
>TRBV29-1|-|TRBD1|TRBJ1-1
CSVSTGGTEAFF
TGCAGCGTTTCCACAGGGGGCACTGAAGCTTTCTTT
>TRBV7-3|-|TRBD2|TRBJ2-3
CASSLMGGRADTQYF
TGTGCCAGCAGCTTAATGGGAGGGAGGGCAGATACGCAGTATTTT
>TRBV7-9|-|TRBD1|TRBJ2-5
CASSSGTGWQETQYF
TGTGCCAGCAGCAGCGGGACAGGGTGGCAAGAGACCCAGTACTTC
>TRBV2|-|-|TRBJ2-3
CASNSQIADTQYF
TGTGCCAGCAACTCACAAATAGCGGATACGCAGTATTTT
>TRBV4-1|-|-|TRBJ2-7
CASSQVVGQLYEQYF
TGCGCCAGCAGCCAAGTCGTGGGACAACTCTACGAGCAGTACTTC
>TRBV29-1|few|-|TRBJ1-1
CSVERLREAFF
TGCAGCGTTGAGCGGTTACGGGAAGCTTTCTTT